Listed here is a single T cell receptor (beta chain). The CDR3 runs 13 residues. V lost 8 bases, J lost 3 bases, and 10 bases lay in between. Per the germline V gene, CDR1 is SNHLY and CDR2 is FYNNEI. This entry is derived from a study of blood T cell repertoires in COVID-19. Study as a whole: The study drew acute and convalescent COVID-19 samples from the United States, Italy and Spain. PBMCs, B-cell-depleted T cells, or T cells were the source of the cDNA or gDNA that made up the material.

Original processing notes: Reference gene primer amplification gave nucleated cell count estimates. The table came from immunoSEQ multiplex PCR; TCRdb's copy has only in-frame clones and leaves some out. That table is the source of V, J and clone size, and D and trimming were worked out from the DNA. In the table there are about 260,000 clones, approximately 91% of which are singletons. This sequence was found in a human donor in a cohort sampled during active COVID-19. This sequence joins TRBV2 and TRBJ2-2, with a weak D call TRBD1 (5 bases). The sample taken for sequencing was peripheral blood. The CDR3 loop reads CASGRAHTGELFF. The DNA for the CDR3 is TGTGCCAGCGGCAGGGCTCACACCGGGGAGCTGTTTTTT.